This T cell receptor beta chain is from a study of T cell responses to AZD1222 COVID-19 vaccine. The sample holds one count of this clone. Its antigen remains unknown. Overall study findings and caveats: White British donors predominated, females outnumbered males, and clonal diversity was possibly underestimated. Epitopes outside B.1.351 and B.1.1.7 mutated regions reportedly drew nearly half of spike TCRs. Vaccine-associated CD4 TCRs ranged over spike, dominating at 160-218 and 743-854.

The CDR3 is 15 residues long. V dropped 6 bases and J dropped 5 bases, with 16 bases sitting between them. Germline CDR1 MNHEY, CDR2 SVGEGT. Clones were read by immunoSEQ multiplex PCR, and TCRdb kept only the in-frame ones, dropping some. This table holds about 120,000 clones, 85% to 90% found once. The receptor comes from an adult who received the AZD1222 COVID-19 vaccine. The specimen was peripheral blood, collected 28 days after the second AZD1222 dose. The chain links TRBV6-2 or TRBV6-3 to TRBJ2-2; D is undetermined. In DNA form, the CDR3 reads TGTGCCAGCAGCCAAACCCGTACAGTGACCGGGGAGCTGTTTTTT. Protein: CASSQTRTVTGELFF.